The present T cell receptor beta chain was sequenced within a study of vaccination effects on CD4 cells after COVID-19. Whole-study context: Antigen-specific CD4+ T cells were expanded with viral peptide pools in the ViraFEST assay before sequencing. The researchers cultured roughly 2.2 million PBMC per well with roughly 11 IU/ml IL-2 and 8 to 10 ug/ml peptides. Study-level results: Marked clonal contraction was seen late after vaccination (in both infection- and vaccine-induced clones).

Upon completion of under eleven days in culture, CD4+ T cells were isolated. Half of the medium was exchanged for IL-2 medium on both days 3 and 7. TCRdb keeps only in-frame clones here, not all; method: immunoSEQ multiplex PCR. The sample has about 25,000 clones; approximately 73% are singletons. There are a few counts of this clone. The antigen remains unidentified. CDR1 and CDR2 (germline): SGHDN, FVKESK. V was pared by 2 bases and J by 8 bases, with 12 bases between. The CDR3 spans 13 residues. The gene calls are TRBV14 and TRBJ1-2; D may be TRBD1 (5 bases). Sample: CD4+ T cells from PBMCs cultured without peptide, taken before COVID-19 vaccination. The receptor's source is a human donor who received a COVID-19 vaccine. CDR3 DNA: TGTGCCAGCAGCCAACCTCAGGGAAGGGGCTACACCTTC. Protein product: CASSQPQGRGYTF. The full variable domain, in which reference TRBV14 and TRBJ1-2 provide the parts outside the CDR3, is EAGVTQFPSHSVIEKGQTVTLRCDPISGHDNLYWYRRVMGKEIKFLLHFVKESKQDESGMPNNRFLAERTGGTYSTLKVQPAELEDSGVYFCASSQPQGRGYTFGSGTRLTVV.